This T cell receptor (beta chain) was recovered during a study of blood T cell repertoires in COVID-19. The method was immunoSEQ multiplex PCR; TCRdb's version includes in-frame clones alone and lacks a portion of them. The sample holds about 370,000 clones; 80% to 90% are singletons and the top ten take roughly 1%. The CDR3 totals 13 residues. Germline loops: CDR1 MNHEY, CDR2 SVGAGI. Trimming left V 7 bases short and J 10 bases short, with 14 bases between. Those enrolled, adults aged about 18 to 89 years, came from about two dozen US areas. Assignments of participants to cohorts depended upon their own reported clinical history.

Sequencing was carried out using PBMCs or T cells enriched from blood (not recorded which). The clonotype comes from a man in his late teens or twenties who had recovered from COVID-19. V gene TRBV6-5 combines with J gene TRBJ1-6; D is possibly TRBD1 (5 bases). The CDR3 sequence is CASNLAGMSPLHF. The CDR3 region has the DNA TGTGCCAGCAATTTGGCAGGGATGTCACCCCTCCACTTT.